This passage covers 31 T cell receptor beta chains from one sample sequenced in a study of cytotoxic CD8 clonotypes in ibrutinib-treated CLL. Assay used: immunoSEQ multiplex PCR; TCRdb lists only in-frame clones, some missing. The sample includes 97,000 or so clones, about 72% of them seen just once. The sequences come from PBMCs, collected after 12 months of ibrutinib treatment. Receptors originate from a human donor with chronic lymphocytic leukemia.

This chain connects TRBV6-6 to TRBJ2-3; D remains ambiguous. CDR3 length: 15 amino acids. V was cut by 7 bases and J by 2 bases, with 16 bases left in between. Per germline, CDR1 MNHNY and CDR2 SVGAGI (reference sequence). CDR3 loop: CASNEFIGVTDTQYF. The CDR3 DNA follows: TGTGCCAGCAACGAGTTTATTGGGGTCACAGATACGCAGTATTTT.

The genes are TRBV10-3 and TRBJ1-1; no clear D. The V gene lost 6 bases and the J gene lost 1 base, with 9 bases spanning the gap. From germline, CDR1 is ENHRY and CDR2 SYGVKD. CDR3 length: 13 amino acids. The CDR3 region has the DNA TGTGCCATCAGCCGGCAGGAGAACACTGAAGCTTTCTTT. This encodes CAISRQENTEAFF.

This chain connects TRBV7-7 to TRBJ2-5, with TRBD2 as a possible D gene (6 bases). V lost 1 base to trimming and J lost 2 bases, with 14 bases between them. The CDR3 is 16 amino acids. CDR1 is SSHAT, CDR2 FNYEAQ, per germline (reference sequence). The CDR3 nucleotides read TGTGCCAGCAGCTTAGGTGCCGGGAGATCGCAAGAGACCCAGTACTTC. Protein sequence: CASSLGAGRSQETQYF.

The J gene is TRBJ1-1, the V gene TRBV10-3; 8 bases agree with TRBD1. The J segment lost 2 bases and the V segment lost 7 bases, leaving 3 bases of the junction unmatched. This CDR3 contains 13 residues. Germline CDR1 ENHRY, CDR2 SYGVKD. The CDR3 sequence is CAITQGANTEAFF. Here the CDR3 DNA reads TGTGCCATCACCCAGGGGGCAAACACTGAAGCTTTCTTT.

The chain couples TRBV7-9 to TRBJ2-1, with D possibly called TRBD1 or TRBD2 (5 bases each). This CDR3 has 14 residues. V lost 5 bases and J 9 bases, leaving 17 bases between the germline ends. CDR1 is SEHNR and CDR2 is FQNEAQ in the germline V gene (reference sequence). CDR3 nucleotide sequence: TGTGCCAGCAGCGAATCCGGGGCGGTCATTGAGCAGTTCTTC. This encodes CASSESGAVIEQFF.

The chain combines TRBV6-6 with TRBJ2-7; D remains unclear. Germline V lookup: CDR1 MNHNY, CDR2 SVGAGI (reference sequence). V was shortened by 0 bases and J by 12 bases, with 9 bases between the two germline ends. CDR3 length: 11 residues. CDR3 loop: CASSYSRVSYF. CDR3 sequence (DNA): TGTGCCAGCAGTTACTCGCGTGTATCGTACTTC.

V is TRBV21-1 and J is TRBJ2-7; the D call of TRBD1 is as the table states it, not checked on the DNA. TRBV21-1 is shown as a pseudogene. This CDR3 has 14 residues. CDR3 in amino acids: CASSKFNRPYEQYF. The CDR3 nucleotides are TGTGCCAGCAGCAAATTTAACAGACCCTACGAGCAGTACTTC.

This sequence joins TRBV5-1 and TRBJ2-1; 7 bases agree with TRBD1. The germline CDR1 and CDR2 sequences are SGHRS and YFSETQ. The CDR3 has 15 amino acids. Trimming took 0 bases from V and 0 from J; bases not matched to a gene: 0. Written as DNA, the CDR3 is TGCGCCAGCAGCTTGGGGGACAGCTCCTACAATGAGCAGTTCTTC. Protein: CASSLGDSSYNEQFF. The full variable domain, with the rest looked up from reference TRBV5-1 and TRBJ2-1, is KAGVTQTPRYLIKTRGQQVTLSCSPISGHRSVSWYQQTPGQGLQFLFEYFSETQRNKGNFPGRFSGRQFSNSRSEMNVSTLELGDSALYLCASSLGDSSYNEQFFGPGTRLTVL.

Here the CDR3 reads CASSPADGSSGNTIYF. In DNA, the CDR3 is TGTGCCAGCAGTCCCGCGGACGGGAGCTCTGGAAACACCATATATTTT. The chain joins TRBV28 to TRBJ1-3, with D uncertain. Trimming took 5 bases from V and 0 from J, leaving 14 bases between them. The CDR3 has 16 residues. Per the germline V gene, CDR1 is MDHEN and CDR2 is SYDVKM.

About this clone: One end of the junction fails to match germline, which may point to a read error. Other DNA sequences from this sample encode an identical CDR3 as well. The genes are TRBV5-1 and TRBJ2-3, with D possibly TRBD2 on 6 matching bases. The CDR3 consists of 14 residues. The germline CDR1 and CDR2 sequences are SGHRS and YFSETQ. The CDR3 spells CASTGLASTDTQYF. DNA of the CDR3: TGCGCCAGCACGGGGCTAGCGAGCACGGATACGCAGTATTTT. The full variable domain, with the rest looked up from reference TRBV5-1 and TRBJ2-3, is KAGVTQTPRYLIKTRGQQVTLSCSPISGHRSVSWYQQTPGQGLQFLFEYFSETQRNKGNFPGRFSGRQFSNSRSEMNVSTLELGDSALYLCASTGLASTDTQYFGPGTRLTVL.

The rearrangement uses TRBV6-7 and TRBJ1-6; D is perhaps TRBD1 (5 bases). TRBV6-7 is marked as an open reading frame, function uncertain. This CDR3 region has 17 residues. V was shortened by 6 bases and J by 6 bases, with 21 bases between the two germline ends. CDR3: CASSQDQSRGPNSPLHF. CDR3 nucleotides: TGTGCCAGCAGCCAAGACCAAAGTAGGGGCCCTAATTCACCCCTCCACTTT.

V usage is TRBV28 and J usage is TRBJ2-5; TRBD2 is a possible D gene (5 bases). The germline V gene encodes CDR1 MDHEN and CDR2 SYDVKM. The CDR3 runs to 15 residues. Trimming removed 5 bases at V and 5 bases at J, with 18 bases between. The CDR3 DNA reads TGTGCCAGCAGTCCCGGACTCCTCCCGGGGGAGACCCAGTACTTC. Translation gives CASSPGLLPGETQYF.

V gene TRBV5-4 combines with J gene TRBJ2-6, with D possibly being TRBD1 or TRBD2 (5 bases each). Between the trimmed V and J ends, which lost 6 bases and 0 bases, there was a span of 13 bases. This CDR3 has 16 amino acids. Germline V gene lookup returns CDR1 SGHNT and CDR2 YYREEE (reference sequence). The CDR3 coding sequence is TGTGCCAGCATCCGGGGCACAAGCTCTGGGGCCAACGTCCTGACTTTC. Translating gives CASIRGTSSGANVLTF.

The chain has TRBV4-2 and TRBJ2-3; no reliable D call. The CDR3 loop spans 14 amino acids. The germline gives CDR1 LGHNA, CDR2 YNFKEQ. V lost 0 bases and J 2 bases, leaving 6 bases between the germline ends. The CDR3 here is CASSQDQYTDTQYF. DNA for the CDR3: TGTGCCAGCAGCCAAGACCAGTACACAGATACGCAGTATTTT.

Details on this clone: Distinct nucleotide sequences in the sample also encode this CDR3. V is TRBV29-1 and J is TRBJ2-7; 11 bases fit TRBD1. V dropped 4 bases and J dropped 0; count of bases not matched to a gene: 11. CDR3 size: 17 residues. The germline V gene has CDR1 SQVTM and CDR2 ANQGSEA. The DNA for the CDR3 is TGCAGCGTTGGGCACCTAGAGGACAGGGGGCTCTCCTACGAGCAGTACTTC. The encoded protein is CSVGHLEDRGLSYEQYF.

This clone was found a few times. V gene TRBV6-5 combines with J gene TRBJ1-6; D is undetermined. The CDR3 totals 12 residues. Germline lookup yields CDR1 MNHEY and CDR2 SVGAGI. V lost 8 bases to trimming and J lost 10 bases, with 12 bases between them. Written as DNA, the CDR3 is TGTGCCAGCTCTACGACCGGATCACCCCTCCACTTT. Translating gives CASSTTGSPLHF.

The chain couples TRBV28 to TRBJ1-2; D is unresolved. V lost 6 bases to trimming and J lost 8 bases, with 13 bases between them. Germline V gives CDR1 MDHEN, CDR2 SYDVKM. CDR3 length: 12 amino acids. The CDR3 coding sequence is TGTGCCAGCAGCCAAGATTCAGAAGGCTACACCTTC. Translation: CASSQDSEGYTF.

The rearrangement links TRBV19 to TRBJ2-3, with TRBD2 as a possible D gene (5 bases). V was shortened by 6 bases and J by 6 bases, with 22 bases between the two germline ends. The CDR3 spans 16 residues. CDR1 is LNHDA, CDR2 SQIVND, per germline (reference sequence). The CDR3 loop is CASSLGGLAPSDTQYF. The CDR3 coding sequence is TGTGCCAGTAGCCTCGGCGGGCTAGCCCCCTCCGATACGCAGTATTTT.

The chain links TRBV14 to TRBJ1-1; a weak D match, TRBD1 (6 bases). Germline assignment: CDR1 SGHDN and CDR2 FVKESK. V was trimmed by 2 bases and J by 5 bases, leaving 18 bases between them. The CDR3 loop spans 16 amino acids. The CDR3 loop is CASSQFRGGQATEAFF. Written as DNA, the CDR3 is TGTGCCAGCAGCCAATTTAGAGGGGGGCAGGCGACTGAAGCTTTCTTT. Filled out from reference TRBV14 and TRBJ1-1, the complete variable domain reads EAGVTQFPSHSVIEKGQTVTLRCDPISGHDNLYWYRRVMGKEIKFLLHFVKESKQDESGMPNNRFLAERTGGTYSTLKVQPAELEDSGVYFCASSQFRGGQATEAFFGQGTRLTVV.

This chain joins TRBV11-3 and TRBJ2-5; 8 bases match TRBD2. V trimming: 5 bases; J trimming: 2 bases; junction bases outside the gene matches: 16. The CDR3 length is 18 residues. Germline V gene sequence: CDR1 SGHNT, CDR2 YENEEA. The CDR3 loop reads CASSPGLVSRGGQETQYF. In DNA form, the CDR3 reads TGTGCCAGCAGCCCCGGACTAGTGAGTCGGGGGGGACAAGAGACCCAGTACTTC. Variable domain in full (rest from reference TRBV11-3 and TRBJ2-5): EAGVVQSPRYKIIEKKQPVAFWCNPISGHNTLYWYLQNLGQGPELLIRYENEEAVDDSQLPKDRFSAERLKGVDSTLKIQPAELGDSAVYLCASSPGLVSRGGQETQYFGPGTRLLVL.

The J gene is TRBJ2-2, the V gene TRBV29-1; TRBD1 matches at 9 bases. The CDR3 is 15 residues long. V was pared by 4 bases and J by 5 bases, with 8 bases of the junction left unmatched. The germline V gene encodes CDR1 SQVTM and CDR2 ANQGSEA. The CDR3 DNA sequence: TGCAGCGTTGCAGGAGGACAGGGGATTACCGGGGAGCTGTTTTTT. Encoded protein: CSVAGGQGITGELFF.

The genes are TRBV28 and TRBJ1-2, with 9 nucleotides matching TRBD1. The CDR3 totals 15 residues. After removal of 7 bases from V and 4 bases from J, the junction contained 10 bases not matched to a gene. Germline assignment: CDR1 MDHEN and CDR2 SYDVKM. The CDR3 DNA reads as TGTGCCAGCACCACAACAGGGGGCCGAATCTATGGCTACACCTTC. Translated, it gives CASTTTGGRIYGYTF.

This chain joins TRBV4-2 and TRBJ1-6; TRBD1 aligns across 7 bases. This CDR3 contains 15 residues. V gave up 5 bases and J gave up 5 bases; unmatched junction bases: 6. CDR1 LGHNA and CDR2 YNFKEQ come from the germline V gene. The CDR3 sequence is CASSDRERNNSPLHF. For the CDR3, the DNA is TGTGCCAGCAGCGACAGGGAAAGAAATAATTCACCCCTCCACTTT.

The chain carries TRBV5-1 and TRBJ2-7; 8 bases line up with TRBD2. CDR1 is SGHRS, CDR2 YFSETQ, per germline. Trimming cost V 0 bases and J 3 bases; bases outside gene matches: 5. CDR3 length: 15 amino acids. The DNA of the CDR3 is TGCGCCAGCAGCTTGGCCGAGGCGGGGGGCTACGAGCAGTACTTC. Its protein is CASSLAEAGGYEQYF.

This chain connects TRBV7-2 to TRBJ2-5; 8 positions match TRBD2. Germline assignment: CDR1 SGHTA and CDR2 FQGNSA. The CDR3 loop spans 15 amino acids. The V segment lost 5 bases and the J segment 5 bases; nucleotides outside the gene matches: 10. The CDR3 sequence: CASSPSGGHLETQYF. The CDR3 nucleotides are TGTGCCAGCAGCCCGTCGGGAGGGCACTTGGAGACCCAGTACTTC.

The chain joins TRBV5-1 to TRBJ1-1; D may be TRBD1 (5 bases). CDR1 SGHRS and CDR2 YFSETQ come from the germline V gene. V lost 0 bases to trimming and J lost 5 bases, with 11 bases between them. The CDR3 runs to 14 residues. The CDR3 is CASSLGQGGTEAFF. DNA for the CDR3: TGCGCCAGCAGCTTGGGTCAGGGTGGTACTGAAGCTTTCTTT.

The chain has TRBV6-6 and TRBJ2-2; D gene unclear. This CDR3 is 14 amino acids long. The germline V gene encodes CDR1 MNHNY and CDR2 SVGAGI (reference sequence). The ends were cut back, 2 bases at V and 1 base at J, with 5 bases in the middle. This CDR3 reads CASSYRENTGELFF. CDR3 coding DNA: TGTGCCAGCAGTTACAGGGAGAACACCGGGGAGCTGTTTTTT.

This clone was detected a few times. The gene calls are TRBV7-9 and TRBJ1-3; no clear D. Per germline, CDR1 SEHNR and CDR2 FQNEAQ (reference sequence). The CDR3 is 15 amino acids. V lost 5 bases and J lost 0, with 11 bases in between. DNA of the CDR3: TGTGCCAGCAGCCCCCTCCTAAGCTCTGGAAACACCATATATTTT. It specifies CASSPLLSSGNTIYF.

This clone is a singleton in its sample. The chain couples TRBV7-2 to TRBJ1-6; D is ambiguous. CDR1 SGHTA and CDR2 FQGNSA come from the germline V gene. This CDR3 contains 15 residues. V was cut by 5 bases and J by 10 bases, with 18 bases left in between. CDR3 in amino acids: CASSPSTQTGSPLHF. CDR3 bases: TGTGCCAGCAGCCCGTCAACACAAACGGGATCACCCCTCCACTTT.

The rearrangement joins TRBV4-1 to TRBJ1-1, with 9 bases identical to TRBD1. The CDR3 contains 17 residues. Germline lookup yields CDR1 MGHRA and CDR2 YSYEKL. V lost 0 bases to trimming and J lost 3 bases; unmatched junction nucleotides: 8. The CDR3 sequence: CASSQEVRDRADTEAFF. The CDR3 coding sequence is TGCGCCAGCAGCCAAGAAGTCAGGGACAGGGCGGACACTGAAGCTTTCTTT.

This chain links TRBV5-1 with TRBJ2-6, with D possibly TRBD2 on 6 matching bases. The germline gives CDR1 SGHRS, CDR2 YFSETQ. The CDR3 sequence is 15 residues long. The V end lost 1 base, the J end lost 3 bases, and 8 bases lay between the germline ends. CDR3 amino acids: CASSLSGGGANVLTF. DNA of the CDR3: TGCGCCAGCAGCTTGTCCGGGGGTGGGGCCAACGTCCTGACTTTC.